The clone carrying this TCR beta chain was counted a few times. Its antigen is currently unknown. Germline V gives CDR1 SNHLY, CDR2 FYNNEI. The CDR3 contains 13 residues. Trimming stripped 3 bases from V and 7 bases from J, with 10 bases between. This record comes from a study of follicular helper T cells after annual influenza vaccination. Study as a whole: Some donors were sampled over the 2013-2014, 2014-2015 and 2015-2016 vaccinations.

Assay used: immunoSEQ multiplex PCR; TCRdb lists only in-frame clones, some missing. There are some 5,600 clones in the sample; 84% occur only once, and just over 2.5% lies in the top ten. The study's findings and limits: Day 7 ICOS+CD38+ clones were most often found later in ICOS-CD38- cTfh cells.

Stated time point: 2015-2016 season, 7 days after influenza vaccination. This rearrangement joins TRBV2 to TRBJ2-1, with no clear D. The sequence derives from an adult who received the influenza vaccine. The sample here was CXCR5+ CD38- circulating T follicular helper cells from blood, taken 7 days after influenza vaccination. The subset here: circulating Tfh, non-naive CD4+CXCR5+PD-1+ (ICOS+CD38+ or ICOS-CD38-). In nucleotides, the CDR3 is TGTGCCAGCAGTGATTGGCAGACGAATGAGCAGTTCTTC. Amino acids: CASSDWQTNEQFF. The full variable domain, rest sourced from reference TRBV2 and TRBJ2-1, is EPEVTQTPSHQVTQMGQEVILRCVPISNHLYFYWYRQILGQKVEFLVSFYNNEISEKSEIFDDQFSVERPDGSNFTLKIRSTKLEDSAMYFCASSDWQTNEQFFGPGTRLTVL.